Sequencing of this T cell receptor beta chain was carried out in a study of graft-versus-host responses after intestinal transplantation. Turning to the study itself: The transplants performed in recipients were multivisceral, liver-intestinal, or isolated intestinal. After anti-thymocyte globulin induction, recipients took tacrolimus and steroids for approximately 3 years. General observations from the study: Some patients had graft-donor T cell macrochimerism, and their allografts showed high graft-versus-host to host-versus-graft clonal ratios. Present in recipient marrow, GvH clones included some that appeared first in ileum or blood.

V lost 3 bases, J lost 4 bases, and 12 bases lay in between. From germline, CDR1 is MGHRA and CDR2 YSYEKL. The CDR3 consists of 14 residues. Assay: immunoSEQ multiplex PCR; the TCRdb copy retains only in-frame clones and omits some. Of about 14,000 clones listed, about 60% are singletons. The authors processed graft tissue to release intraepithelial and lamina propria lymphocytes. Details on this clone: Its antigen is still unknown.

This TCR was sampled from a human patient who received an intestinal transplant, so some T cells may come from the graft donor. The sequences come from ileum tissue, collected 524 days after transplant. This rearrangement joins TRBV4-1 to TRBJ2-5; D may be TRBD2 (5 bases). CDR3 amino acids: CASSHPGIRETQYF. CDR3 DNA sequence: TGCGCCAGCAGCCACCCCGGGATCCGAGAGACCCAGTACTTC.